This TCR beta chain originates from a study of post-analysis software for immune sequencing data (dated by TCRdb to 2014 to 2015). Background on the whole study: Recorded disease courses included relapsing-remitting, secondary progressive and progressive-relapsing multiple sclerosis, with some patients lacking subtype annotation. The multiple sclerosis patient repertoires were compared with 11 previously published healthy control repertoires from donors aged 6 to 25 years. A subset of samples was prepared in parallel using single-end sample barcoding, then pooled and co-amplified after Illumina adapter ligation. What the research found in general, with its limitations: Significantly higher frequencies in patients than in controls were found for five or six TRBV segments, including TRBV5-6, TRBV5-1 and TRBV20-1. The multiple sclerosis patient group was slightly younger than the control group. Strong co-clustering of samples prepared in the same batch was shown by direct clustering with F measure, prompting a batch-effect correction. Significantly lower normalized Chao1 diversity was found in multiple sclerosis patients than in controls, suggesting substantial peripheral T-cell clonal expansion.

CDR1 and CDR2, per the germline V gene (reference sequence), are SGHKS and YYEKEE. Trimming removed 4 bases from V and 2 bases from J, leaving 19 bases between the germline ends. Including the terminal cysteine and phenylalanine, the CDR3 comprises 17 residues. The sequence is cut down to CDR3 DNA, 51 bases in frame from base 1. To demonstrate the VDJtools post-analysis software, the study profiled TCR beta repertoires from the peripheral blood of about 13 young patients with multiple sclerosis. The patients with multiple sclerosis were children and adolescents between roughly 6 and 17 years of age. Notes on this clonotype: It has no known antigen specificity. The record has no base qualities; no much larger clone is one base away.

Library method: PCR. The sequencer listed for this sample is Illumina HiSeq 2500. Unique molecular identifiers were incorporated into TCR beta cDNA libraries to reduce PCR and sequencing biases. Approximately 500,000 cDNA molecules were obtained for every 1 to 10 million input T cells, so each molecule roughly corresponded to one T cell. Patient libraries were prepared and sequenced with the same protocol used for the earlier healthy control dataset. Within a given batch, samples were prepared together, multiplexed and sequenced on the same HiSeq lane. The authors' analysis ran thus. Raw barcoded reads were processed with MIGEC, and single-read molecular identifier groups were discarded before consensus assembly and CDR3 extraction. VDJtools was used for post-analysis of the clonotype tables, with diversity normalized by down-sampling every dataset to the smallest sample size. To correct batch-related cross-sample contamination, repertoire overlap clustering matched CDR3 amino acid sequences but not nucleotide sequences. TCRdb reanalyzed the raw reads on its own, using fastp at Q25 for trimming and MiXCR for clone calling, and kept in-frame beta chains. Records with the same CDR3 protein are collapsed into one entry carrying the most frequent genes and DNA. The V and J calls reflect TCRdb's pipeline rather than the authors' work. The sample yields around 770,000 distinct CDR3 sequences; around 45% were counted once. Of the sample, roughly 5.2% is held by the ten largest clones.

The TCR comes from a girl aged 10 to 17 with multiple sclerosis. Sequenced: blood. The receptor chain draws on TRBV5-5 and TRBJ2-1, and the D gene may be TRBD1, 6 bases matching. The nucleotides are TGTGCCAGCAGCCCCCGGGGTGGGGGCCCCCCCTACAATGAGCAGTTCTTC. Translated, it gives CASSPRGGGPPYNEQFF. Beyond the CDR3, the reference TRBV5-5 and TRBJ2-1 genes provide the residues; the full variable domain reads: DAGVTQSPTHLIKTRGQQVTLRCSPISGHKSVSWYQQVLGQGPQFIFQYYEKEERGRGNFPDRFSARQFPNYSSELNVNALLLGDSALYLCASSPRGGGPPYNEQFFGPGTRLTVL.